The rows below give T cell receptor beta chains drawn from one sample of a study of beta chain features in type 1 diabetes. Profiling relied on immunoSEQ multiplex PCR, and the TCRdb table lists in-frame clones only, not all of them. The sample holds 160,000 or so clones, 7% to 9.5% seen once. Sequenced sample: central memory CD4+ T cells from blood. The receptors originated from a woman in her 30s with type 1 diabetes. The conserved cysteine and the conserved F or W are not part of the CDR3 here. The order of the fields is clone size, V gene, CDR3 length, CDR3 protein. Expanded clones are given a class, and other clones once, few, many or no size at all.

>.|TRBV5-1|16
ASSLVPTWAGGRNEQF
>few|TRBV7-2|10
ASSADSEKLF
>.|TRBV27|13
ASSLRDGGRETQY
>few|TRBV6-6|12
ASSYGTGYLEQF
>.|TRBV19|14
ASSPGGVAAANEQF
>once|TRBV19|12
ASSSTGGSYEQY
>few|TRBV9|11
ASSVEDKYEQY
>few|TRBV5-1|11
ASSLGSGEKLF
>.|TRBV5-4|13
ASSLEVTANYGYT
>few|TRBV4-2|14
ASSLWGQGPSYEQY
>few|TRBV30|11
AWNRGSGNTIY
>few|TRBV10-3|12
AISKQGVDYGYT
>few|TRBV9|13
ASSVDTDRVYGYT
>.|TRBV5-4|13
ASSLDGVTNYGYT
>few|TRBV7-8|15
ASSLEDRGSFYTEAF
>.|TRBV2|12
ASRLESSYNEQF
>.|TRBV6-1|13
ASSGTAVRNQPQH
>.|TRBV7-6|13
ASRRTEMNTGELF
>.|TRBV7-9|9
ASSTDRQLF
>.|TRBV11-1|13
ASSRGDRAHYGYT